The TCR beta chain under discussion was sequenced for a study of T cell repertoires in cytomegalovirus infection. Remarks on this clonotype: Its antigen remains unidentified.

TCRdb called the reads again in MiXCR, with one record for every CDR3 protein. The sample includes some 940,000 distinct CDR3 sequences, approximately 31% of them seen just once. The V gene's germline CDR1 is SEHNR and CDR2 FQNEAQ (reference sequence). The V segment lost 5 bases and the J segment 6 bases; nucleotides outside the gene matches: 11. This CDR3 region has 15 residues. Material: cultured CD8+ T cells from PBMCs, obtained from culture after CMV antigen stimulation. V is TRBV7-9 and J is TRBJ2-5, with 8 bases identical to TRBD1. The TCR comes from a human donor in good health (CMV status not recorded). Some clones in this sample may be carry-over from other donors' samples. The CDR3 DNA sequence: TGTGCCAGCAGCACGGACAGGGTGGTCGGAAAGACCCAGTACTTC. Translation gives CASSTDRVVGKTQYF.